These 17 T cell receptor beta chains came from one sample sequenced in a study of blood T cell repertoires in COVID-19. Here immunoSEQ multiplex PCR was the method, and the copy in TCRdb shows in-frame clones only, minus some. The sample lists 60,000 to 75,000 clones; about 82% were seen once. Sequenced input: peripheral blood. The receptors stem from a human donor in a cohort sampled during active COVID-19.

The gene calls are TRBV19 and TRBJ2-3; weak D call: TRBD2 (5 bases). The CDR3 runs 15 residues. V shed 6 bases and J shed 6 bases, with 19 bases lying between them. Germline V gene sequence: CDR1 LNHDA, CDR2 SQIVND (reference sequence). This chain's CDR3 is CASRGSGITRDTQYF. CDR3 nucleotide sequence: TGTGCCAGTAGAGGGAGTGGAATTACCCGGGATACGCAGTATTTT.

CDR3 nucleotide sequence: TGTGCCAGCAGCTTAAGTAGCCAGTCGAACACTGAAGCTTTCTTT. It specifies CASSLSSQSNTEAFF. The chain is built from TRBV7-8 and TRBJ1-1; the D is unclear. The CDR3 is 15 amino acids. Germline assignment: CDR1 SGHVS and CDR2 FQNEAQ. Trimming removed 2 bases at V and 1 base at J, with 11 bases between.

The rearrangement uses TRBV4-3 and TRBJ1-2; D unclear. Germline lookup yields CDR1 LGHNA and CDR2 YSLEER. CDR3 length equals 13 residues. Trimming cost V 1 base and J 7 bases, with 10 bases left between them. This CDR3 is CASSQGPRGGYTF. The CDR3 bases are TGCGCCAGCAGCCAAGGACCTAGAGGTGGCTACACCTTC.

The chain has TRBV9 and TRBJ2-1, with D possibly TRBD2 on 6 matching bases. CDR1 SGDLS and CDR2 YYNGEE come from the germline V gene. V was clipped by 2 bases and J by 7 bases, with 16 bases between them. This CDR3 is built from 15 residues. CDR3 sequence: CASSVDAGQINEQFF. The CDR3 DNA follows: TGTGCCAGCAGCGTCGACGCGGGGCAGATAAATGAGCAGTTCTTC.

The CDR3: CASSPSGSTGADTQYF. The CDR3 nucleotides are TGTGCCAGCAGCCCGTCGGGATCTACGGGGGCAGATACGCAGTATTTT. The chain employs TRBV7-9 and TRBJ2-3; possible D gene TRBD2, 6 bases. Trimming pared 5 bases from V and 4 bases from J, leaving 19 bases between. Germline lookup yields CDR1 SEHNR and CDR2 FQNEAQ (reference sequence). The CDR3 has 16 amino acids.

V is TRBV19 and J is TRBJ1-1; TRBD1 matches 10 bases. The junction had 2 bases not matched to a gene; V was cut back by 6 bases and J by 4 bases. Germline-derived CDR1 and CDR2 are LNHDA and SQIVND (reference sequence). The CDR3 covers 13 residues. The CDR3 here is CASSGQGGTEAFF. The CDR3 coding sequence is TGTGCCAGTAGCGGACAGGGGGGCACTGAAGCTTTCTTT.

The chain uses TRBV6-6 and TRBJ1-4, with TRBD1 identical over 7 bases. The CDR3 runs to 15 residues. Per germline, CDR1 MNHNY and CDR2 SVGAGI (reference sequence). V trimming: 5 bases; J trimming: 4 bases; junction bases outside the gene matches: 7. In nucleotides, the CDR3 is TGTGCCAGCAGTCCCCCGGGACAGAATAATGAAAAACTGTTTTTT. Protein: CASSPPGQNNEKLFF.

The chain recombines TRBV6-6 with TRBJ1-4, with TRBD1 matching over 12 bases. The CDR3 is made up of 16 amino acids. Germline-derived CDR1 and CDR2 are MNHNY and SVGAGI (reference sequence). Losses at the gene ends were 0 bases for V and 8 bases for J; bases not matched to a gene: 4. CDR3 nucleotide sequence: TGTGCCAGCAGTTACTCTGCCGGGACAGGGGGCGAAAAACTGTTTTTT. It yields the protein CASSYSAGTGGEKLFF.

The chain has TRBV19 and TRBJ2-7, with D possibly TRBD1 on 6 matching bases. Germline values: CDR1 LNHDA, CDR2 SQIVND (reference sequence). V lost 5 bases and J lost 5, with 16 bases in between. The CDR3 has 14 residues. The CDR3 reads CASSLQGRWDEQYF. The CDR3 nucleotides are TGTGCCAGTAGTTTACAGGGACGGTGGGACGAGCAGTACTTC.

This clone was detected once. The V gene is TRBV25-1, the J gene TRBJ1-1; 9 nucleotides agree with TRBD1. V lost 5 bases, J lost 1 base, and 8 bases stayed unmatched. The V gene's germline CDR1 is MGHDK and CDR2 SYGVNS. The CDR3 runs to 16 residues. The CDR3 spells CASSKSGTGWNTEAFF. CDR3 nucleotides: TGTGCCAGCAGTAAATCCGGGACAGGGTGGAACACTGAAGCTTTCTTT.

This rearrangement joins TRBV10-1 to TRBJ2-5, with 7 bases identical to TRBD1. The V and J ends lost 5 bases and 4 bases, in that order; junction bases with no gene match: 4. This CDR3 spans 13 amino acids. From germline, CDR1 is WNHNN and CDR2 SYGVQD (reference sequence). CDR3 nucleotide sequence: TGCGCCAGCAGTCAGGGGGTAGGAGAGACCCAGTACTTC. It yields the protein CASSQGVGETQYF.

V and J are TRBV19 and TRBJ2-5, with D perhaps matching TRBD1 (6 bases). This CDR3 comprises 15 residues. V lost 1 base, J lost 2 bases, and 11 bases lay in between. Germline V CDR1 and CDR2: LNHDA, SQIVND (reference sequence). CDR3 DNA sequence: TGTGCCAGTAGTATAGTTCAGGGGCCTCAAGAGACCCAGTACTTC. The encoded protein is CASSIVQGPQETQYF.

Only one count was recorded for this clone. V usage is TRBV11-2 and J usage is TRBJ1-5; 10 bases line up with TRBD1. The J segment lost 3 bases and the V segment lost 5 bases, leaving 4 bases of the junction unmatched. The CDR3 sequence is 15 residues long. Germline loops: CDR1 SGHAT, CDR2 FQNNGV. CDR3 in DNA: TGTGCCAGCAGCCCCGGGACAGGGGCCAATCAGCCCCAGCATTTT. Translated: CASSPGTGANQPQHF.

This clone has only a few counts. The chain links TRBV19 to TRBJ2-3, with 12 bases matching TRBD2. CDR1 and CDR2 from the germline V gene are LNHDA and SQIVND (reference sequence). The CDR3 is made up of 16 amino acids. V dropped 5 bases and J dropped 2; count of bases not matched to a gene: 5. DNA of the CDR3: TGTGCCAGTAGTTGGACTAGCGGGGCCCTCACAGATACGCAGTATTTT. Translation gives CASSWTSGALTDTQYF.

The V call is TRBV19, the J call TRBJ1-5; D is ambiguous. CDR1 is LNHDA, CDR2 SQIVND, per germline (reference sequence). The CDR3 spans 14 residues. V was trimmed by 4 bases and J by 4 bases, leaving 11 bases between them. The CDR3 is CASSTVTRNQPQHF. The CDR3 DNA sequence: TGTGCCAGTAGTACCGTCACGAGGAATCAGCCCCAGCATTTT.

The CDR3 loop is CASSLASGGRTPLHF. CDR3 nucleotides: TGTGCCAGCAGCTTAGCCTCAGGGGGCAGGACACCCCTCCACTTT. This chain joins TRBV11-2 and TRBJ1-6; 8 nucleotides match TRBD1. The CDR3 has 15 amino acids. CDR1 is SGHAT and CDR2 is FQNNGV in the germline V gene. V lost 1 base, J lost 11 bases, and 7 bases stayed unmatched.

In DNA, the CDR3 is TGTGCCAGTAGTATCCTCCCGACAGGGACTAGCACAGATACGCAGTATTTT. Amino acids: CASSILPTGTSTDTQYF. The chain is built from TRBV19 and TRBJ2-3; D perhaps matches TRBD1 (7 bases). The CDR3 loop spans 17 amino acids. Looked up from germline, CDR1 is LNHDA and CDR2 is SQIVND (reference sequence). Trimming removed 3 bases at V and 0 bases at J, with 16 bases between.